This TCR beta chain derives from a study of human T cells and chemical hapten exposure. On the study more broadly: Patients had diphenylcyclopropenone applied to the scalp weekly throughout the roughly 23-week study. Patients were mainly female, each with alopecia areata, totalis or universalis.

TCRdb re-derived calls from the RACE reads in MiXCR, one entry per CDR3 protein. The profile shows roughly 140,000 distinct CDR3 sequences, approximately 12% of them singletons. This clonotype has only a few counts. The antigen remains undetermined. Study results and limitations: With patch test score, the counts of PT1 expanded TCRs showed a positive correlation. Expanded TCRs were compared with controls, and the expanded TCRs formed significantly more large CDR3 similarity clusters.

Regarding time point: patch test 2, 6 weeks after DPC sensitization. Treatment specified: therapeutic diphenylcyclopropenone sensitization with weekly scalp DPC. The source material was whole blood, sampled in connection with sensitization to the hapten diphenylcyclopropenone (DPC). This clonotype was sampled from a woman between 50 and 59 years old with alopecia areata. Some clones in this sample may be carry-over from other donors' samples.

The CDR3 region is CASSPRTSGGYEQYF. The CDR3 DNA reads as TGTGCCAGCAGCCCACGGACTAGCGGGGGGTACGAGCAGTACTTC. The chain is built from TRBV7-9 and TRBJ2-7; 14 bases match TRBD2. V shed 5 bases, J shed 4 bases, and the junction held 4 bases outside the gene matches. The V gene's germline CDR1 is SEHNR and CDR2 FQNEAQ (reference sequence). The CDR3 sequence is 15 residues long.